Listed here is a single TCR beta chain. The data were obtained in a study of blood T cell repertoires in COVID-19. Study-level background: The study drew acute and convalescent COVID-19 samples from the United States, Italy and Spain. From T cells, B-cell-depleted T cells, or PBMCs came the material, which was cDNA or gDNA.

Per the study methods: Cell counts per sample came from amplifying reference gene primers. Sequenced by immunoSEQ multiplex PCR; TCRdb stores in-frame clones only, minus some. V, J and clone size reflect that table, while D and trimming were determined from the DNA. This sample has approximately 45,000 clones, with approximately 88% found just once. CDR1 and CDR2 (germline): LGHDT, YNNKEL (reference sequence). Between the trimmed V and J ends, which lost 1 base and 7 bases, there was a span of 11 bases. This CDR3 has 14 residues. The origin of this receptor is a middle-aged woman with acute or convalescent COVID-19. The sample consisted of peripheral blood. The rearrangement links TRBV3-1 (or the pseudogene TRBV3-2) to TRBJ1-3; D might be TRBD1 (5 bases). The CDR3 DNA is TGTGCCAGCAGCCAAGGAGACAGACCTAACACCATATATTTT. Its protein product is CASSQGDRPNTIYF.